This T cell receptor (beta chain) was sequenced during a study of response to subunit inactivated influenza vaccine. The CDR3 runs 14 residues. Trimming removed 3 bases at V and 5 bases at J, with 14 bases between. Germline V lookup: CDR1 SNHLY, CDR2 FYNNEI. This clonotype was counted a few times. TCRdb fed the RT-PCR reads into MiXCR, producing one record per CDR3 protein. The data hold about 170,000 distinct CDR3 sequences, with about an eighth observed a single time. The data were also submitted as part of a second study, on T cells expressing NK-cell markers. That work states: Scientists made TCR beta cDNA using 5'RACE template switching with UMIs.

The chain uses TRBV2 and TRBJ2-7; possibly TRBD2 for D (5 bases). The source is a man aged 50 to 60 who received an inactivated influenza vaccine. Material: CD8+ T cells sorted from PBMCs, obtained about 12 days after vaccination. The CDR3 DNA is TGTGCCAGCAGTGATAGTCGGACGGGGAACGAGCAGTACTTC. This sequence encodes CASSDSRTGNEQYF.